The next 7 T cell receptor beta chains were all read from a single sample in a study of Ad26.COV2.S vaccination and SARS-CoV-2 variants. Profiled with immunoSEQ multiplex PCR; TCRdb holds only in-frame clones, not every one. This sample yields 400,000 to 500,000 clones, of which roughly 90% are seen a single time; around 3.6% belongs to the top ten. The sample's treatment: some 20 received Ad26.COV2.S at low or high dose, single or two shots; roughly 5 received placebo; per-sample allocation not given. Day 63 following the first vaccine or placebo injection was when the samples were taken. The sample consisted of peripheral blood, taken in a trial of Ad26.COV2.S vaccine versus placebo. The receptor set was obtained from a person between 18 and 59 years old who received the Ad26.COV2.S COVID-19 vaccine or a placebo.

The chain links TRBV4-2 to TRBJ1-2; TRBD1 aligns across 7 bases. The ends lost 1 base at V and 0 bases at J; junction bases unmatched: 2. Germline V gene data show CDR1 as LGHNA and CDR2 as YNFKEQ. The CDR3 has 15 amino acids. The CDR3 here is CASSQGQGANYGYTF. CDR3 nucleotide sequence: TGTGCCAGCAGCCAAGGACAGGGAGCTAACTATGGCTACACCTTC.

About this clone: Other DNA sequences within the sample encode an identical CDR3. The chain employs TRBV7-9 and TRBJ1-5, with 8 positions matching TRBD1. Losses at the gene ends were 5 bases for V and 2 bases for J; bases not matched to a gene: 2. Germline loops: CDR1 SEHNR, CDR2 FQNEAQ (reference sequence). The CDR3 runs to 14 residues. CDR3 nucleotide sequence: TGTGCCAGCAGCCTGACAGGGGGCAATCAGCCCCAGCATTTT. As protein: CASSLTGGNQPQHF.

This clone was found once. The chain uses TRBV10-1 and TRBJ1-2, with 9 bases aligning to TRBD1. Germline CDR1 and CDR2: WNHNN and SYGVQD (reference sequence). With 4 bases clipped from V and 6 bases from J, the junction kept 3 bases outside the gene matches. There are 13 residues in the CDR3. CDR3: CASSGRTGDGYTF. As DNA, the CDR3 is TGCGCCAGCAGTGGTAGGACAGGGGATGGCTACACCTTC.

The rearrangement links TRBV11-2 to TRBJ2-3; D may be TRBD2 (6 bases). The CDR3 is 16 amino acids. The germline V gene encodes CDR1 SGHAT and CDR2 FQNNGV. V gave up 1 base and J gave up 2 bases, with 13 bases separating them. DNA of the CDR3: TGTGCCAGCAGCTTAGTACCGGGACTCCTCACAGATACGCAGTATTTT. It yields the protein CASSLVPGLLTDTQYF.

V usage is TRBV29-1 and J usage is TRBJ1-2; the D is unclear. This CDR3 region has 12 residues. CDR1 and CDR2 from the germline V gene are SQVTM and ANQGSEA. V was clipped by 3 bases and J by 9 bases, with 14 bases between them. CDR3 amino acids: CSVDLDGRSYTF. The CDR3 coding sequence is TGCAGCGTTGACCTGGACGGGCGGAGCTACACCTTC.

This chain uses TRBV7-9 with TRBJ1-4, with unresolved D. The CDR3 is 15 amino acids. V was cut by 4 bases and J by 0 bases, with 9 bases left in between. The germline gives CDR1 SEHNR, CDR2 FQNEAQ (reference sequence). This CDR3 is CASSSSGATNEKLFF. CDR3 coding DNA: TGTGCCAGCAGCTCGTCAGGAGCAACTAATGAAAAACTGTTTTTT.

The rearrangement joins TRBV6-2 or TRBV6-3 to TRBJ2-3, with 10 bases lining up with TRBD2. The germline V gene encodes CDR1 MNHEY and CDR2 SVGEGT. The CDR3 is 16 residues long. Trimming at V came to 4 bases and at J to 7 bases, leaving 11 bases not matched to a gene. CDR3 nucleotide sequence: TGTGCCAGCAGTTCCCAGAGCGGGGGGGCCGTGTATACGCAGTATTTT. Translating it yields CASSSQSGGAVYTQYF.